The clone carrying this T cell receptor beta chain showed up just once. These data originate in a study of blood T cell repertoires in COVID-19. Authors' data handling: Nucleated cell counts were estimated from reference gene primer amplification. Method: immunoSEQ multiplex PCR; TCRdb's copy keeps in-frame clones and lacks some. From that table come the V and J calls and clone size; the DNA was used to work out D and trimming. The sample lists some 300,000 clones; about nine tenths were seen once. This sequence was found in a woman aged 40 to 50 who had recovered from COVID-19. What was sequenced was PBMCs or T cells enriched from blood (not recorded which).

Written as DNA, the CDR3 is TGTGCCAGCAGCTTGGATTACCAGGGATATGGCTACACCTTC. Residues: CASSLDYQGYGYTF. V gene TRBV5-4 combines with J gene TRBJ1-2; perhaps TRBD1 as D (5 bases). V lost 0 bases, J lost 5 bases, and 11 bases lay in between. Per germline, CDR1 SGHNT and CDR2 YYREEE (reference sequence). CDR3 size: 14 residues. Filled out from reference TRBV5-4 and TRBJ1-2, the complete variable domain reads ETGVTQSPTHLIKTRGQQVTLRCSSQSGHNTVSWYQQALGQGPQFIFQYYREEENGRGNFPPRFSGLQFPNYSSELNVNALELDDSALYLCASSLDYQGYGYTFGSGTRLTVV.